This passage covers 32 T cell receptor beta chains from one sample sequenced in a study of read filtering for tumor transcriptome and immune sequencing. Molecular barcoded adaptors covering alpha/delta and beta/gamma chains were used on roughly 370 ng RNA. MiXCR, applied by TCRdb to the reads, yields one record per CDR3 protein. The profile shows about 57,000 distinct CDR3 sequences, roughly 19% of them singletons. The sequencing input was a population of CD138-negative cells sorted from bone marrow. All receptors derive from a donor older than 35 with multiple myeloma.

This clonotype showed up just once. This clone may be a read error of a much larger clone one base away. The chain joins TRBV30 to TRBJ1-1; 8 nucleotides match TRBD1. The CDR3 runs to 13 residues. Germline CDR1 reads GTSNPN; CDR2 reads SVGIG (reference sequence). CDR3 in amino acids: CAWSGQGPDEASF. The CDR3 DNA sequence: TGTGCCTGGAGTGGACAGGGGCCGGATGAAGCTTCCTTT. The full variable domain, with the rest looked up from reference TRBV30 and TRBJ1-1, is SQTIHQWPATLVQPVGSPLSLECTVEGTSNPNLYWYRQAAGRGLQLLFYSVGIGQISSEVPQNLSASRPQDRQFILSSKKLLLSDSGFYLCAWSGQGPDEASFGQGTRLTVV.

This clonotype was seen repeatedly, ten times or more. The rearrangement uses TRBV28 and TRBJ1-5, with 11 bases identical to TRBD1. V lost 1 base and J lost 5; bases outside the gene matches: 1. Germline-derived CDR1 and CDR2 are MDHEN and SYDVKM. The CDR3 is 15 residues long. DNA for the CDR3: TGTGCCAGCAGTTTATCGGGACAGGGGGATCAGCCCCAGCATTTT. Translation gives CASSLSGQGDQPQHF.

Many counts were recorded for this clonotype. The CDR3 region is CASSPRTGAAGANVLTF. For the CDR3, the DNA is TGTGCCAGCTCACCAAGGACAGGGGCGGCTGGGGCCAACGTCCTGACTTTC. This rearrangement joins TRBV18 to TRBJ2-6; TRBD1 matches 9 bases. CDR1 and CDR2 (germline): KGHSH, LQKENI. The CDR3 contains 17 residues. The V and J ends lost 2 bases and 2 bases, in that order; junction bases with no gene match: 4.

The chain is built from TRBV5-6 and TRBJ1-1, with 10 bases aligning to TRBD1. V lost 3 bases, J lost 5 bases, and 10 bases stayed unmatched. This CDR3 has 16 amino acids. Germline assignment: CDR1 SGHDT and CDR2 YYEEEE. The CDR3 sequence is CASSSDSGQGWTEAFF. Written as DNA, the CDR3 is TGTGCCAGCAGCTCCGACTCGGGACAGGGGTGGACTGAAGCTTTCTTT.

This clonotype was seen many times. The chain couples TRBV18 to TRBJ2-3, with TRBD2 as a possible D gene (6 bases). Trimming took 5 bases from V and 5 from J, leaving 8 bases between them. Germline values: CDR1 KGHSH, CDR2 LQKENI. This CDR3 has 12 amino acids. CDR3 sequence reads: CASSGGRDTQYF. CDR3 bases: TGTGCCAGCTCAGGAGGGCGAGATACGCAGTATTTT.

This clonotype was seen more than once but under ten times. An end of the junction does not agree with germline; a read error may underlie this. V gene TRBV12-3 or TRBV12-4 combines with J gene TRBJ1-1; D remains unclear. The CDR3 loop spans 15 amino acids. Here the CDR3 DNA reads TGTGCCAGCAGAGCTAAGACAAAGGAGAACTCTGAAGCTTTCTTT. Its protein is CASRAKTKENSEAFF.

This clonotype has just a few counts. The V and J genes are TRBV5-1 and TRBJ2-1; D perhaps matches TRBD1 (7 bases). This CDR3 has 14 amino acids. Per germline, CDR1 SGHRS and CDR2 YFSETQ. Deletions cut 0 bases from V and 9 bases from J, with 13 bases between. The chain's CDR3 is CASSLGQEGAEQFF. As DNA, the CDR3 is TGCGCCAGCAGCTTGGGGCAGGAGGGGGCTGAGCAGTTCTTC.

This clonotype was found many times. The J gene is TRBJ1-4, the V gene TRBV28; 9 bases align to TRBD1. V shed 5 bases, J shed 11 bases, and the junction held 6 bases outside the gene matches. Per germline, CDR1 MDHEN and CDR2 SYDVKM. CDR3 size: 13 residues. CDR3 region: CASSAGTGFKLFF. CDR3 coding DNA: TGTGCCAGCAGTGCCGGGACAGGGTTTAAACTGTTTTTT.

The CDR3 DNA sequence: TGTGCCAGCAGCTTTGGGGCGGATAATGAAAAACTGTTTTTT. Encoded protein: CASSFGADNEKLFF. The J gene is TRBJ1-4, the V gene TRBV5-4; weak D call: TRBD1 (5 bases). In germline, CDR1 is SGHNT, CDR2 YYREEE (reference sequence). Trimming shortened V by 2 bases and J by 4 bases, and 9 bases separated the two germline ends. This CDR3 has 14 residues.

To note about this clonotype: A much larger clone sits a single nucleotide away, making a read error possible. The CDR3 DNA reads TGTGCCAGCAGCCTAGACATGTTGGGCCAGCCCCAGCATTTT. Translation gives CASSLDMLGQPQHF. The chain is built from TRBV12-3 or TRBV12-4 and TRBJ1-5; no definite D call. The CDR3 consists of 14 residues. Trimming cost V 6 bases and J 7 bases, with 16 bases left between them.

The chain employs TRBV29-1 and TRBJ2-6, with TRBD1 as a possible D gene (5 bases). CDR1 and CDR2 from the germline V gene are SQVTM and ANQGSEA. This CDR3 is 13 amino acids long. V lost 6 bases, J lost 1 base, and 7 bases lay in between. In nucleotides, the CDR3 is TGCAGCGTCTCAGGGTCTGGGGCCAACGTCCTGACTTTC. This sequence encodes CSVSGSGANVLTF.

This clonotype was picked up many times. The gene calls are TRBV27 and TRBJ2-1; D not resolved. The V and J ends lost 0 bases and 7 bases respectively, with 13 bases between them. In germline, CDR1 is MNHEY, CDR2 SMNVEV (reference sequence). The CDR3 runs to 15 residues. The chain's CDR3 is CASSLSPDFVNEQFF. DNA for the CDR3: TGTGCCAGCAGTTTATCCCCCGACTTCGTGAATGAGCAGTTCTTC.

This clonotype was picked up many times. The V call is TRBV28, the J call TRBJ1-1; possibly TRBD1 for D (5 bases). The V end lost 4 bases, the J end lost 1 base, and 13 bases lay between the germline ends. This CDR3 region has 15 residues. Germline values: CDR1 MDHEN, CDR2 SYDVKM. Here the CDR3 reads CASSSRGGANTEAFF. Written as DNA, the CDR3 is TGTGCCAGCAGTTCCCGGGGAGGGGCGAACACTGAAGCTTTCTTT. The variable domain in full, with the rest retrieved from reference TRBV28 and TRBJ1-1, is DVKVTQSSRYLVKRTGEKVFLECVQDMDHENMFWYRQDPGLGLRLIYFSYDVKMKEKGDIPEGYSVSREKKERFSLILESASTNQTSMYLCASSSRGGANTEAFFGQGTRLTVV.

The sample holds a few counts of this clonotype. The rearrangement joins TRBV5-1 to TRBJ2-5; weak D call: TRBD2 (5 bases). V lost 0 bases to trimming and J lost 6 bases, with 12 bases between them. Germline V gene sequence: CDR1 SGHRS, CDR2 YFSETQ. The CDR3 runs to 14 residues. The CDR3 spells CASSLERGGQTQYF. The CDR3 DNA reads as TGCGCCAGCAGCTTGGAACGCGGCGGGCAGACCCAGTACTTC.

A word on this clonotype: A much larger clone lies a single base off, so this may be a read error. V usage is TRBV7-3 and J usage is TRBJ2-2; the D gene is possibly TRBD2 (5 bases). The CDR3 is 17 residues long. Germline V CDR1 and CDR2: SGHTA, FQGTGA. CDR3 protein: CASSLDPTSPNTGELLF. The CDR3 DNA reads TGTGCCAGCAGCTTAGACCCGACCTCCCCTAACACCGGGGAGCTGCTTTTT.

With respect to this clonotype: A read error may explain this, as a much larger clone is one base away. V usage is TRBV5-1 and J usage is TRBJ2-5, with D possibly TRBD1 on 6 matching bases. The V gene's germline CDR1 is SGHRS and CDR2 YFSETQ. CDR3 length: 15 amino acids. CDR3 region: CASSSDGGVGEIQYF. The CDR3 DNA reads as TGCGCCAGCAGCTCCGATGGGGGCGTGGGGGAGATCCAGTACTTC. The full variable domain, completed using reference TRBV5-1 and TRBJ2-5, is KAGVTQTPRYLIKTRGQQVTLSCSPISGHRSVSWYQQTPGQGLQFLFEYFSETQRNKGNFPGRFSGRQFSNSRSEMNVSTLELGDSALYLCASSSDGGVGEIQYFGPGTRLLVL.

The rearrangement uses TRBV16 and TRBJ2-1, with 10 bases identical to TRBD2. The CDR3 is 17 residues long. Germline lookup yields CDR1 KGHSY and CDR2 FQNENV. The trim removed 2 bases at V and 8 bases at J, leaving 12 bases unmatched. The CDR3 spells CASSQLLAGVGSDEQFF. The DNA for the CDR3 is TGTGCCAGCAGCCAACTCCTAGCGGGAGTTGGGTCGGATGAGCAGTTCTTC.

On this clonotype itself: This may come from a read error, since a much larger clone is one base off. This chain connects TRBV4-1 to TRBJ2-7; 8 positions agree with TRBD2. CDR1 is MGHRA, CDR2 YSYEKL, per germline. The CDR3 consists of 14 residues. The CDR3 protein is CAGSQAGVPYEQYF. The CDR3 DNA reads TGCGCCGGCAGCCAAGCGGGGGTTCCCTACGAGCAGTACTTC.

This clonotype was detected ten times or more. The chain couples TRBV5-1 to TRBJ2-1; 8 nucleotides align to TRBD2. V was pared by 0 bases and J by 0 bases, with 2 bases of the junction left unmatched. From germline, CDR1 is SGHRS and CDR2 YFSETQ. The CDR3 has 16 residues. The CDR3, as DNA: TGCGCCAGCAGCTTGGGACTAGCGAGCTCCTACAATGAGCAGTTCTTC. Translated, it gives CASSLGLASSYNEQFF.

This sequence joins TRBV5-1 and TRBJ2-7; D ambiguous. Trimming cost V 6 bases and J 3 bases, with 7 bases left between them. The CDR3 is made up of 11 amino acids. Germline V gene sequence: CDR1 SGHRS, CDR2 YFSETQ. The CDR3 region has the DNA TGCGCCAGCATCAGTGACTACGAGCAGTACTTC. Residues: CASISDYEQYF.

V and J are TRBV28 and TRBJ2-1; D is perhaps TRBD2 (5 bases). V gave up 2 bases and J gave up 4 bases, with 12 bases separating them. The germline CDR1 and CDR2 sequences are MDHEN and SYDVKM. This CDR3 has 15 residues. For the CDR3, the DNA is TGTGCCAGCAGTTTAGCACTAGACTTATACAATGAGCAGTTCTTC. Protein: CASSLALDLYNEQFF.

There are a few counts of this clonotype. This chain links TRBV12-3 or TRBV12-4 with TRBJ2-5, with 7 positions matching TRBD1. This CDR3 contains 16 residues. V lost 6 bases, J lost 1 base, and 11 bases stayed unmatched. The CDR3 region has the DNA TGTGCCAGCAGCGAACTCGACAGGGAGATCCAAGAGACCCAGTACTTC. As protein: CASSELDREIQETQYF.

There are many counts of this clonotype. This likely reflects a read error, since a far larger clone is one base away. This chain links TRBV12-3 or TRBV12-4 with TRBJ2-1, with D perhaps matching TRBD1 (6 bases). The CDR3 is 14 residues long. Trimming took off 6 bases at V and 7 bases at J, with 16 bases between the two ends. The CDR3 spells CASSRWVRGNEQFF. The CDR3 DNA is TGTGCCAGCAGCCGCTGGGTCAGGGGTAATGAGCAGTTCTTC.

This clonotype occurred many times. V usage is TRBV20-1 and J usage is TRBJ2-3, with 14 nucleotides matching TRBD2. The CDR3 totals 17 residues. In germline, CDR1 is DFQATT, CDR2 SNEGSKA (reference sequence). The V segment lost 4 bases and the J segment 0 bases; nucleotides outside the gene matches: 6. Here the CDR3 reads CSAKGTSGGRSTDTQYF. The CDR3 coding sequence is TGCAGTGCTAAAGGGACTAGCGGGGGACGAAGCACAGATACGCAGTATTTT.

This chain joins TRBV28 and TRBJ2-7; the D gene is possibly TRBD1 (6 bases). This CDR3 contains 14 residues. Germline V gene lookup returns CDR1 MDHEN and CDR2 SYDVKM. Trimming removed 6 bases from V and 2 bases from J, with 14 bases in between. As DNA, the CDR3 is TGTGCCAGCAGCTCCGGACAGCCGGCCTACGAGCAGTACTTC. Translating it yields CASSSGQPAYEQYF.

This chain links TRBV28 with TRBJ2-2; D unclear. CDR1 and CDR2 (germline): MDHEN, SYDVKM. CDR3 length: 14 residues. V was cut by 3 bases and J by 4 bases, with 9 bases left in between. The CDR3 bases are TGTGCCAGCAGTTTTCCGGCGGCCACCGGGGAGCTGTTTTTT. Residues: CASSFPAATGELFF.

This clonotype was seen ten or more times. The CDR3: CASSLRYAYEQYF. In DNA form, the CDR3 reads TGCGCCAGCAGCTTGCGGTATGCGTACGAGCAGTACTTC. The rearrangement uses TRBV5-1 and TRBJ2-7; no clear D. Trimming took 1 base from V and 4 from J, leaving 9 bases between them. CDR3 length equals 13 residues. Per the germline V gene, CDR1 is SGHRS and CDR2 is YFSETQ. Full variable domain (rest looked up from reference TRBV5-1 and TRBJ2-7): KAGVTQTPRYLIKTRGQQVTLSCSPISGHRSVSWYQQTPGQGLQFLFEYFSETQRNKGNFPGRFSGRQFSNSRSEMNVSTLELGDSALYLCASSLRYAYEQYFGPGTRLTVT.

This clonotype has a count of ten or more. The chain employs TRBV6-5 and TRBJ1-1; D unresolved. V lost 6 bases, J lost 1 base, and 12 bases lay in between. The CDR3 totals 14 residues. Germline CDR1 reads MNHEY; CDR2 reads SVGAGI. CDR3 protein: CASRVEGGNTEAFF. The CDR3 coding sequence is TGTGCCAGCAGAGTAGAGGGAGGGAACACTGAAGCTTTCTTT.

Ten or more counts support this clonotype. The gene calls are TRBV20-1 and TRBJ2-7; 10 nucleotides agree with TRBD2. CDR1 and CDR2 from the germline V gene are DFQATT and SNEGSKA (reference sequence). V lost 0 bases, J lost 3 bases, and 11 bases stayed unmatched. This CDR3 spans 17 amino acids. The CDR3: CSARDLGLAGASYEQYF. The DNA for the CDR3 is TGCAGTGCTAGAGATCTAGGTCTAGCGGGAGCAAGCTACGAGCAGTACTTC.

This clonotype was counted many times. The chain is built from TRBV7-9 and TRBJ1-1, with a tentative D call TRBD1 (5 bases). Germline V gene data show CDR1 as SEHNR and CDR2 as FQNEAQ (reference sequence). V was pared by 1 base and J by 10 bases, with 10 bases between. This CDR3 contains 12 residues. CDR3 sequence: CASSLVGEGAFF. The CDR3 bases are TGTGCCAGCAGCTTAGTGGGGGAAGGAGCTTTCTTT.

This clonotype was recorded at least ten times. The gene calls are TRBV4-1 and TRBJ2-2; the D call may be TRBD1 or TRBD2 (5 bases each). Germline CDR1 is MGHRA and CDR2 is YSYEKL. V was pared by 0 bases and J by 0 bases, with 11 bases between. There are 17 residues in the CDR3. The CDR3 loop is CASSQDPGASNTGELFF. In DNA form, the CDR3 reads TGCGCCAGCAGCCAAGACCCCGGGGCATCGAACACCGGGGAGCTGTTTTTT.

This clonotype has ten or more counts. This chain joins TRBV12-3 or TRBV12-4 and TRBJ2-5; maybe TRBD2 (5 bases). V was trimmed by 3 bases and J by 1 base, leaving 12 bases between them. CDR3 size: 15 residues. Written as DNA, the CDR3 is TGTGCCAGCAGTTTGAGCGGCAAGACCCAAGAGACCCAGTACTTC. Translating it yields CASSLSGKTQETQYF.